This TCR beta chain was retrieved from a study of cytomegalovirus exposure and HLA in healthy donors. Primers: 60 Vbeta forward and 13 Jbeta reverse. Clones were read by immunoSEQ multiplex PCR, and TCRdb kept only the in-frame ones, dropping some. The sample has more than 150,000 clones; roughly 87% are singletons. This clone has a single count. The CDR3 sequence is 16 residues long. The germline gives CDR1 MNHEY, CDR2 SMNVEV (reference sequence). Trimming took 4 bases from V and 3 from J; bases not matched to a gene: 5. The sequenced sample was PBMCs. The TCR originated in a girl under three years old in good health and CMV-seronegative. The chain joins TRBV27 to TRBJ2-5; 13 bases are shared with TRBD2. The CDR3 region has the DNA TGTGCCAGCAGTTCGTGGACTAGCGGGAGAGAAGAGACCCAGTACTTC. Protein sequence: CASSSWTSGREETQYF.